A selection of T cell receptor beta chains follows, all from one sample in a study of T cell repertoires in cytomegalovirus infection. MiXCR, applied by TCRdb to the reads, yields one record per CDR3 protein. The sample has 200,000 or so distinct CDR3 sequences, 28% seen once. Source material: PBMCs. The receptors here all came from a human donor in good health (CMV status not recorded). Some clones in this sample may be carry-over from other donors' samples. CDR3s include the opening cysteine and the closing phenylalanine or tryptophan. The D gene is left open where the match is weak. Clone sizes are given selectively: once, few, many, or a class where the clone is expanded.

CDR3nt | CDR3aa | v_gene | d_gene | abundance | j_gene
TGTGCCAGCAGCTTGGAGCATGGGATCTACTATGGCTACACCTTC | CASSLEHGIYYGYTF | TRBV5-4 | . | few | TRBJ1-2
TGTGCCAGCAAGCGGGCCACTGAAGCTTTCTTT | CASKRATEAFF | TRBV27 | . | once | TRBJ1-1
TGTGCCAGCAGTGAACGGAGGATGTCCTTAGCCAAAAACATTCAGTACTTC | CASSERRMSLAKNIQYF | TRBV6-1 | . | . | TRBJ2-4
TGCAGCGTTGAAGTCGGGCAGTCCCAAGAGACCCAGTACTTC | CSVEVGQSQETQYF | TRBV29-1 | . | few | TRBJ2-5
TGTGCCAGCAGCTTGGGCCCCGGACAGAGTAATGAAAAACTGTTTTTT | CASSLGPGQSNEKLFF | TRBV5-4 | . | . | TRBJ1-4
TGTGCCAGCAGCTTAGCCCGACAGGGGAGCTCCTATAATTCACCCCTCCACTTT | CASSLARQGSSYNSPLHF | TRBV7-8 | TRBD1 | . | TRBJ1-6
TGTGCCAGTAGTGTATCCGGGACCAGGAACACCGGGGAGCTGTTTTTT | CASSVSGTRNTGELFF | TRBV19 | . | few | TRBJ2-2
TGTGCCACCTTTAATGGCTATGGCTACACCTTC | CATFNGYGYTF | TRBV28 | . | . | TRBJ1-2
TGTGCCAGCAGTTACACGGGACAGGGGAGCATTCAGTACTTC | CASSYTGQGSIQYF | TRBV6-5 | TRBD1 | . | TRBJ2-4
TGTGCCAGCAGTTCCCGGGACAGGGGATCGAGCACTGAAGCTTTCTTT | CASSSRDRGSSTEAFF | TRBV6-6 | TRBD1 | few | TRBJ1-1